Here is one TCR beta chain with its context. No antigen is known for it. Unique-molecular-identifier-tagged TCR beta cDNA libraries were used. From the PCR reads, TCRdb called clonotypes with MiXCR, one entry per CDR3 protein. The profile shows about 500,000 distinct CDR3 sequences, roughly 45% of them singletons. The germline CDR1 and CDR2 sequences are SGHVS and FQNEAQ. The CDR3 totals 18 residues. Losses at the gene ends were 5 bases for V and 1 base for J; bases not matched to a gene: 13. These data belong to a study of post-analysis software for immune sequencing data. General study results and limits: Included in a set of four or five TRBV segments more frequent in patients than controls were TRBV5-6, TRBV5-1 and TRBV20-1. The normalized Chao1 diversity of multiple sclerosis patients was significantly lower than that of controls.

The clonotype comes from a girl between 5 and 17 years old with multiple sclerosis. V and J are TRBV7-8 and TRBJ1-5, with TRBD1 matching 8 bases. Sequencing was done on a sample of blood. The CDR3 region is CASSTRQGFGLSNQPQHF. In DNA, the CDR3 is TGTGCCAGCAGCACCAGACAGGGGTTCGGGTTGAGCAATCAGCCCCAGCATTTT.